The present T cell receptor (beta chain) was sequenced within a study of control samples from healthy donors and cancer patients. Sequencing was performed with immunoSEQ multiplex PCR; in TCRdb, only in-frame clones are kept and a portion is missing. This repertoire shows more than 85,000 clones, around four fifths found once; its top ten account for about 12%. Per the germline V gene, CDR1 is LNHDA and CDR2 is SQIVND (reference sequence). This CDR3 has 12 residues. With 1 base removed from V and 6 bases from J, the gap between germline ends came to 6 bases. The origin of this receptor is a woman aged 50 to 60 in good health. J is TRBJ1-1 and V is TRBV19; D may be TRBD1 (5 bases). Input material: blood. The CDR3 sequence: CASSIGGAEAFF. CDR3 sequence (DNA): TGTGCCAGTAGTATAGGGGGGGCTGAAGCTTTCTTT. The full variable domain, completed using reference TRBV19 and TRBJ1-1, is DGGITQSPKYLFRKEGQNVTLSCEQNLNHDAMYWYRQDPGQGLRLIYYSQIVNDFQKGDIAEGYSVSREKKESFPLTVTSAQKNPTAFYLCASSIGGAEAFFGQGTRLTVV.